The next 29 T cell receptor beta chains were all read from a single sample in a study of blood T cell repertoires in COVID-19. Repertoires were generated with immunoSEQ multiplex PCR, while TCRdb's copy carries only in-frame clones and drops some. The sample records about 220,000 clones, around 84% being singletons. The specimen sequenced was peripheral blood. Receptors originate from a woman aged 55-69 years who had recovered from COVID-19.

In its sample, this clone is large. DNA for the CDR3: TGTGCCAGCAAGGGGACCGGGACTAGCGGGGCACGTAATGAGCAGTTCTTC. Translating gives CASKGTGTSGARNEQFF. The chain is built from TRBV2 and TRBJ2-1; TRBD2 matches 13 bases. CDR1 and CDR2 (germline): SNHLY, FYNNEI. J gave up 7 bases and V 7 bases, and 13 bases lay outside the gene matches. The CDR3 consists of 17 residues.

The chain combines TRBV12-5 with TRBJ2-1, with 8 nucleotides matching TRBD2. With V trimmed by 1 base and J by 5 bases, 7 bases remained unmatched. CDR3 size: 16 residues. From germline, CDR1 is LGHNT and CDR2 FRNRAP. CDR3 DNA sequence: TGTGCTAGTGGTTTGGGATTGGGACTAGGGGACAATGAGCAGTTCTTC. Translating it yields CASGLGLGLGDNEQFF.

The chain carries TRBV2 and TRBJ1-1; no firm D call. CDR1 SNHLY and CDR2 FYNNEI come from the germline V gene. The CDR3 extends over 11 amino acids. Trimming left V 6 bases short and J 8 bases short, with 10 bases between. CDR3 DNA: TGTGCCAGCAGCGTTCGGTTCGAAGCTTTCTTT. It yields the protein CASSVRFEAFF.

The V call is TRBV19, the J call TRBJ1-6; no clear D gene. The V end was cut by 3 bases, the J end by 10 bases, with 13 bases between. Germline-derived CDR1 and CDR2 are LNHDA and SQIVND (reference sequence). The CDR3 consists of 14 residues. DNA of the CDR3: TGTGCCAGTAGTATGGAGTGGCGGTCCTCACCCCTCCACTTT. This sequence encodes CASSMEWRSSPLHF.

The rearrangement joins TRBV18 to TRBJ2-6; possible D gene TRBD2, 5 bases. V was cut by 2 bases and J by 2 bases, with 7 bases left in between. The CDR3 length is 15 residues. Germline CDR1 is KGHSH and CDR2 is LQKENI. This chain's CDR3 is CASSPWRPGANVLTF. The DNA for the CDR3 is TGTGCCAGCTCACCATGGAGGCCTGGGGCCAACGTCCTGACTTTC.

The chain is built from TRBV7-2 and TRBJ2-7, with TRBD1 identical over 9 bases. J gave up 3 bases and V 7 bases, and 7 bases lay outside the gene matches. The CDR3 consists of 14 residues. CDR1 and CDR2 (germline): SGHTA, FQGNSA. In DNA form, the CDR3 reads TGTGCCAGCAACAAGGACAGGGGAGTCTACGAGCAGTACTTC. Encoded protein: CASNKDRGVYEQYF.

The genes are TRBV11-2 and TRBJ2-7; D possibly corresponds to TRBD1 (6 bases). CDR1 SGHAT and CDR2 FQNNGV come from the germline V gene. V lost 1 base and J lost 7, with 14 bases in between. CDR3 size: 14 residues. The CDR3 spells CASSLVTGLYEQYF. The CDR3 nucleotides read TGTGCCAGCAGCTTAGTCACAGGGCTTTATGAGCAGTACTTC.

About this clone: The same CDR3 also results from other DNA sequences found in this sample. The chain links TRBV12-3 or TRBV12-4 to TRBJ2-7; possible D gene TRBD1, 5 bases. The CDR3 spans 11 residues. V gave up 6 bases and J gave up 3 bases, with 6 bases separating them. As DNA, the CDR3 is TGTGCCAGCAGCCAGGGCTACGAGCAGTACTTC. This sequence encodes CASSQGYEQYF.

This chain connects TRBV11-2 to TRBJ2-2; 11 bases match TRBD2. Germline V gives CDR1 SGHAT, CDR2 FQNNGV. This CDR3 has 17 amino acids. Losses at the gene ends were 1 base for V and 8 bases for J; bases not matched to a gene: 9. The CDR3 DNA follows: TGTGCCAGCAGCTTAGCTTCTAGCGGGGGGCCCCGGGGGGAGCTGTTTTTT. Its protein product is CASSLASSGGPRGELFF.

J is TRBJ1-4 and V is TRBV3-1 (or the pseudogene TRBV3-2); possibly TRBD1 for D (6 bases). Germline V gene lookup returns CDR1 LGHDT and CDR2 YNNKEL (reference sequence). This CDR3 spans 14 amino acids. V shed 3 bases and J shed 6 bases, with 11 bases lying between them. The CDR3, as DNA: TGTGCCAGCAGCCACTGGGACACCGATGAAAAACTGTTTTTT. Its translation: CASSHWDTDEKLFF.

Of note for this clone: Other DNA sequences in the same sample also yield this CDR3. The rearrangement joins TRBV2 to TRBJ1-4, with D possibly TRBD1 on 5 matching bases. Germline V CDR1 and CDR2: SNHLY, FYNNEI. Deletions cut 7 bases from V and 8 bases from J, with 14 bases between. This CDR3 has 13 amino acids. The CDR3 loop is CASIRGMGEKLFF. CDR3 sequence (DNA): TGTGCCAGCATCCGGGGGATGGGGGAAAAACTGTTTTTT.

This CDR3 reads CASSLAQAGYGYTF. The DNA of the CDR3 is TGTGCCAGCAGCTTGGCGCAGGCCGGCTATGGCTACACCTTC. The chain links TRBV5-6 to TRBJ1-2; D call uncertain. V was cut by 0 bases and J by 4 bases, with 10 bases left in between. This CDR3 has 14 amino acids. The germline V gene encodes CDR1 SGHDT and CDR2 YYEEEE.

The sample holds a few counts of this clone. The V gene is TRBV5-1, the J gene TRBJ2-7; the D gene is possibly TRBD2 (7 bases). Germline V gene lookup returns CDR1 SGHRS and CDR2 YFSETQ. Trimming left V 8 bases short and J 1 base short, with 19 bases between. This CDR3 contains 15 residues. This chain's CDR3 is CASSTGGILSYEQYF. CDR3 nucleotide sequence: TGCGCCAGTTCAACGGGGGGCATCCTTTCCTACGAGCAGTACTTC.

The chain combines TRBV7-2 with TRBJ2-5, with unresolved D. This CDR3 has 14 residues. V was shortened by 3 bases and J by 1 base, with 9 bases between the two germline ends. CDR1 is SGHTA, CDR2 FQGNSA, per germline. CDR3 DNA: TGTGCCAGCAGCTTCGGGTCCGGCCAAGAGACCCAGTACTTC. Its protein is CASSFGSGQETQYF.

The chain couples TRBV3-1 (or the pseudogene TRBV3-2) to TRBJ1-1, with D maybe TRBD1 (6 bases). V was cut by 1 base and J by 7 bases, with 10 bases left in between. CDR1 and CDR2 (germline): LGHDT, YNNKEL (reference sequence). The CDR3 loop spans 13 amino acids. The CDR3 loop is CASSQASGVEAFF. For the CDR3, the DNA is TGTGCCAGCAGCCAAGCGTCAGGGGTTGAAGCTTTCTTT.

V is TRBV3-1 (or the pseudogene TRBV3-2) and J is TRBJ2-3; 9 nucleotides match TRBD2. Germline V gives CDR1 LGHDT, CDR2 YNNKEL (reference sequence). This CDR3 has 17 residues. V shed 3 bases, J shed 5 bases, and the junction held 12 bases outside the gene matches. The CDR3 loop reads CASSHHSGGIRGDTQYF. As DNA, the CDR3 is TGTGCCAGCAGCCACCACAGCGGGGGGATACGAGGAGATACGCAGTATTTT.

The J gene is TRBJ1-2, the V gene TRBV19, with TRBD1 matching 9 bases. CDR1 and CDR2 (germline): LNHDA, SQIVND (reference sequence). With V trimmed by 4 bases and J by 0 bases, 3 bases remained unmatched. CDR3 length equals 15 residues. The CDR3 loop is CASSRGTGSNYGYTF. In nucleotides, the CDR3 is TGTGCCAGTAGTAGGGGGACAGGGTCTAACTATGGCTACACCTTC. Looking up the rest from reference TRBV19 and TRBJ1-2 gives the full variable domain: DGGITQSPKYLFRKEGQNVTLSCEQNLNHDAMYWYRQDPGQGLRLIYYSQIVNDFQKGDIAEGYSVSREKKESFPLTVTSAQKNPTAFYLCASSRGTGSNYGYTFGSGTRLTVV.

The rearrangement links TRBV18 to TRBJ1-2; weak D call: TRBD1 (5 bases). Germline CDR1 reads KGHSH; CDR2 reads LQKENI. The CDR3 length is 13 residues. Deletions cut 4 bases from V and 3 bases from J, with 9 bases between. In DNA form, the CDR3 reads TGTGCCAGCTCACGAAAGACAGACTATGGCTACACCTTC. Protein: CASSRKTDYGYTF.

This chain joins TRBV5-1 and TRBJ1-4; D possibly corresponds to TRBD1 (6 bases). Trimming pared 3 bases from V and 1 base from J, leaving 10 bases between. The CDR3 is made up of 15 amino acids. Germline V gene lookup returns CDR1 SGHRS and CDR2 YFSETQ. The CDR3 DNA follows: TGCGCCAGCAGCTCAGGGGTGGGAACTAATGAAAAACTGTTTTTT. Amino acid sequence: CASSSGVGTNEKLFF.

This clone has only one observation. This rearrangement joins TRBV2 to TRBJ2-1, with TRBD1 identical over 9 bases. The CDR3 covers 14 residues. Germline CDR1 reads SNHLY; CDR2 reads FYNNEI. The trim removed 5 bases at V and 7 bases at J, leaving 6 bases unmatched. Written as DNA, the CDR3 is TGTGCCAGCAGTTCCGGGACAGGGTCGAATGAGCAGTTCTTC. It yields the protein CASSSGTGSNEQFF.

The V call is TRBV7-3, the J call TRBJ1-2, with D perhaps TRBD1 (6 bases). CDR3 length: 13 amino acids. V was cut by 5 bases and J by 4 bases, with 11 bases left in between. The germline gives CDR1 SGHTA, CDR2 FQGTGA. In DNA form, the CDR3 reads TGTGCCAGCAGCCCGGGACATACCTATGGCTACACCTTC. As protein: CASSPGHTYGYTF. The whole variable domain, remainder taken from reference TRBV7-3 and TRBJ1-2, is GAGVSQTPSNKVTEKGKYVELRCDPISGHTALYWYRQSLGQGPEFLIYFQGTGAADDSGLPNDRFFAVRPEGSVSTLKIQRTERGDSAVYLCASSPGHTYGYTFGSGTRLTVV.

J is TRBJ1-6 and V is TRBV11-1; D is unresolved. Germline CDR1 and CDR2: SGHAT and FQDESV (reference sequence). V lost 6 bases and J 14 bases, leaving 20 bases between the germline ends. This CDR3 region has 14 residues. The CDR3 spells CASSLGLAPEALHF. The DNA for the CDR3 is TGTGCCAGCAGTCTAGGCTTGGCGCCGGAGGCCCTCCACTTT.

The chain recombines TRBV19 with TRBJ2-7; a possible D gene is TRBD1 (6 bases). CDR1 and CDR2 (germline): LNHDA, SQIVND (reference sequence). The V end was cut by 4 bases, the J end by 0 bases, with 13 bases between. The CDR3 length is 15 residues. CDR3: CASSRGGQISYEQYF. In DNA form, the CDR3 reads TGTGCCAGTAGTAGGGGCGGACAGATCTCCTACGAGCAGTACTTC.

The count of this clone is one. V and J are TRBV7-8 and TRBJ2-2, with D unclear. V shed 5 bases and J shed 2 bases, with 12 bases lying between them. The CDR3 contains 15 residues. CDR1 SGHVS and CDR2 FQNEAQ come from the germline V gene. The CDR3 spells CASSLRHQNTGELFF. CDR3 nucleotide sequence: TGTGCCAGCAGCCTGCGACACCAAAACACCGGGGAGCTGTTTTTT. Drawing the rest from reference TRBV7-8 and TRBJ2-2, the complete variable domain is GAGVSQSPRYKVAKRGQDVALRCDPISGHVSLFWYQQALGQGPEFLTYFQNEAQLDKSGLPSDRFFAERPEGSVSTLKIQRTQQEDSAVYLCASSLRHQNTGELFFGEGSRLTVL.

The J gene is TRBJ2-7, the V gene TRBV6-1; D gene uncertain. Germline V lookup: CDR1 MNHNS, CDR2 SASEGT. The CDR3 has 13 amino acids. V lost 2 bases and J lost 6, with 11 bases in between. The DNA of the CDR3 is TGTGCCAGCAGTGAACGAAGGAGTGGCGAGCAGTACTTC. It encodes CASSERRSGEQYF.

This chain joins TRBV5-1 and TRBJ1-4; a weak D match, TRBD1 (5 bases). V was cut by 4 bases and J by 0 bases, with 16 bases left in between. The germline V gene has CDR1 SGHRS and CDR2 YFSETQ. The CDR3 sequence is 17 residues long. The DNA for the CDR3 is TGCGCCAGCAGCCCACGGAGTCAGGGCGCAACTAATGAAAAACTGTTTTTT. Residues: CASSPRSQGATNEKLFF.

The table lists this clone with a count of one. The CDR3 loop reads CASSLALRQGGEQYF. The CDR3 DNA follows: TGTGCCAGCAGCTTAGCGCTACGGCAGGGCGGCGAGCAGTACTTC. The chain joins TRBV7-9 to TRBJ2-7, with D perhaps TRBD1 (5 bases). V lost 0 bases and J lost 6, with 15 bases in between. The CDR3 extends over 15 amino acids. Germline V lookup: CDR1 SEHNR, CDR2 FQNEAQ (reference sequence).

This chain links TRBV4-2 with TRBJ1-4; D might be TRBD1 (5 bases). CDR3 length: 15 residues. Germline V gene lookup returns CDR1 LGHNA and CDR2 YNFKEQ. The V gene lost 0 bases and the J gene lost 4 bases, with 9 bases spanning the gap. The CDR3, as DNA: TGTGCCAGCAGCCAAGAATCGGGACTTAATGAAAAACTGTTTTTT. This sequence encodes CASSQESGLNEKLFF.

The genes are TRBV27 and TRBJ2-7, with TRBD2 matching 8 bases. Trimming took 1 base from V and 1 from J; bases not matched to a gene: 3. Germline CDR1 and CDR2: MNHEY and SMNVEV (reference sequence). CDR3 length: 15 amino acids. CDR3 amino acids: CASSLWRGVSYEQYF. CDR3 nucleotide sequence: TGTGCCAGCAGTTTATGGCGGGGGGTTTCCTACGAGCAGTACTTC.